This T cell receptor (beta chain) originates from a study of cytomegalovirus exposure and HLA in healthy donors. Study-level findings and limits: Researchers reported in a later analysis that common viral pathogens appeared linked to several top clusters. Segments of the TCR beta V type were, in most cases, productive about 90% or about 30% of the time in an earlier analysis.

Note on this clone: The antigen is undetermined.

Primers: 60 Vbeta forward and 13 Jbeta reverse. In the study's own analysis: Later work found around 85 million unique TCR beta chains, with 10 million to 14 million shared. Generated by immunoSEQ multiplex PCR, the TCRdb table keeps only in-frame clones and is missing some. Clone size and the V and J calls come from that table; the DNA yielded D and trimming. The table includes under 200,000 clones, 65% to 90% detected once. Germline CDR1 is LNHDA and CDR2 is SQIVND (reference sequence). The CDR3 loop spans 14 amino acids. V was clipped by 6 bases and J by 1 base; unmatched bases: 5. The V call is TRBV19, the J call TRBJ1-1; 7 nucleotides align to TRBD1. The source of this sequence is a human donor in good health. The source material was PBMCs. The CDR3 sequence is CASRVTGKNTEAFF. In DNA, the CDR3 is TGTGCCAGTAGGGTGACAGGGAAGAACACTGAAGCTTTCTTT.